One T cell receptor beta chain is described in this entry. These data are taken from a study of blood T cell repertoires in COVID-19. Whole-study context: There were acute and convalescent COVID-19 samples, and they came from the United States, Italy and Spain. The analysed material was cDNA or gDNA that came from T cells, B-cell-depleted T cells, or PBMCs.

Original analysis: Amplification with reference gene primers provided the estimates of nucleated cell counts. Only in-frame clones appear in the TCRdb table, and some are missing; sequencing was by immunoSEQ multiplex PCR. Clone size and the V and J calls come from that table; the DNA yielded D and trimming. Here the sample spans about 180,000 clones, 70% to 90% being singletons. V was pared by 5 bases and J by 3 bases, with 11 bases of the junction left unmatched. Germline-derived CDR1 and CDR2 are SGHTS and YDEGEE. The CDR3 covers 15 residues. The sequencing sample was made of peripheral blood. This receptor was identified in a human donor with active or convalescent COVID-19. The donor label of this sample is uncertain. The chain carries TRBV5-8 and TRBJ2-7, with 7 bases that match TRBD1. CDR3 in amino acids: CASSYRQGQLYEQYF. The CDR3 coding sequence is TGTGCCAGCAGTTACCGACAGGGTCAGCTCTACGAGCAGTACTTC.